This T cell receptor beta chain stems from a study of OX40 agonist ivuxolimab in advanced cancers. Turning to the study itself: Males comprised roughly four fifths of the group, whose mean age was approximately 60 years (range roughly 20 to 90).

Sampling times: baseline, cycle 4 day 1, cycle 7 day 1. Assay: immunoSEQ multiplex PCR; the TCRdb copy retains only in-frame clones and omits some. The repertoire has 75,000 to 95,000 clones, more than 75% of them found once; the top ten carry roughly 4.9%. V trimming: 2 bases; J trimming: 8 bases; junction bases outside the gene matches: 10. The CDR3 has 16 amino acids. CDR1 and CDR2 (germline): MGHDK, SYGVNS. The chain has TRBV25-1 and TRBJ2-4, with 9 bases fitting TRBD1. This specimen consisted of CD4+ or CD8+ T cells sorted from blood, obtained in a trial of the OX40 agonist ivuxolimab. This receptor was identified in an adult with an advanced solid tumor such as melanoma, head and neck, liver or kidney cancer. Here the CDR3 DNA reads TGTGCCAGCAGTGAAGGGGGACAGGGTGGGTCGTACATTCAGTACTTC. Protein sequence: CASSEGGQGGSYIQYF.